The entry below describes one T cell receptor (beta chain). TCRdb's copy holds only in-frame clones and misses some; the assay was immunoSEQ multiplex PCR. Here the sample spans 20,000 or so clones, roughly 30% being singletons. This sample is drawn from a study of graft-versus-host responses after intestinal transplantation. Plated together were about 200,000 CFSE-labeled responder cells and about 200,000 irradiated, violet-dye-labeled stimulator cells. Trimming took 3 bases from V and 0 from J; bases not matched to a gene: 14. The CDR3 loop spans 19 amino acids. The V gene's germline CDR1 is LGHNA and CDR2 YNFKEQ.

This TCR derives from a human patient who received an intestinal transplant. The specimen was alloreactive CD8+ T cells from a mixed lymphocyte reaction culture, collected before intestinal transplant. Indicated subset: CFSE-low proliferating T cells sorted from roughly six-day pre-transplant mixed lymphocyte reaction (GvH or HvG direction). The chain recombines TRBV4-2 with TRBJ2-3; 8 bases are shared with TRBD1. The CDR3 spells CASSHIPGQVSSSTDTQYF. The CDR3 DNA reads as TGTGCCAGCAGCCATATTCCGGGACAGGTGTCCTCTAGCACAGATACGCAGTATTTT.